Each of the 31 T cell receptor beta chains below was sequenced from the same sample in a study of T cell changes during pregnancy in multiple sclerosis. TCRdb's table, derived via immunoSEQ multiplex PCR, lists solely in-frame clones and lacks some. The table lists under 45,000 clones, around nine tenths of them singletons, with approximately 4.5% in the top ten. Specimen: CD8+ T cells from peripheral blood mononuclear cells, collected in the first trimester of pregnancy. The source of these receptors is a female donor with multiple sclerosis, enrolled in a pregnancy study.

This clone was observed a single time. The chain is built from TRBV11-3 and TRBJ2-1; no reliable D call. The CDR3 spans 16 residues. Germline V lookup: CDR1 SGHNT, CDR2 YENEEA. The V end lost 1 base, the J end lost 0 bases, and 10 bases lay between the germline ends. DNA of the CDR3: TGTGCCAGCAGCTTAGTACCCGCCAGCTCCTACAATGAGCAGTTCTTC. Translating it yields CASSLVPASSYNEQFF.

V is TRBV2 and J is TRBJ2-1; D unresolved. This CDR3 is built from 13 residues. The germline CDR1 and CDR2 sequences are SNHLY and FYNNEI. V was pared by 1 base and J by 7 bases, with 8 bases between. In nucleotides, the CDR3 is TGTGCCAGCAGTGAAGGCAGAGCGAATGAGCAGTTCTTC. Its translation: CASSEGRANEQFF.

CDR3 bases: TGTGCCAGCATCGGGGGAGGCACTGAAGCTTTCTTT. Its translation: CASIGGGTEAFF. The chain employs TRBV2 and TRBJ1-1; D might be TRBD1 (5 bases). CDR1 is SNHLY, CDR2 FYNNEI, per germline. The CDR3 is 12 residues long. The V and J ends lost 7 bases and 4 bases respectively, with 10 bases between them.

This clone was seen just once. This chain links TRBV11-3 with TRBJ1-1, with 8 bases aligning to TRBD1. J gave up 3 bases and V 2 bases, and 8 bases lay outside the gene matches. Germline V gene lookup returns CDR1 SGHNT and CDR2 YENEEA. CDR3 length: 16 residues. The DNA for the CDR3 is TGTGCCAGCAGCTTATGGACAGGGACATCTCACACTGAAGCTTTCTTT. Amino acids: CASSLWTGTSHTEAFF.

V and J are TRBV18 and TRBJ1-1, with 11 bases identical to TRBD1. With V trimmed by 3 bases and J by 7 bases, 10 bases remained unmatched. This CDR3 comprises 16 residues. Germline V lookup: CDR1 KGHSH, CDR2 LQKENI. CDR3 DNA: TGTGCCAGCTCACCGACGACGGACAGGGGGCTTGGTGAAGCTTTCTTT. It yields the protein CASSPTTDRGLGEAFF. The full variable domain, completed using reference TRBV18 and TRBJ1-1, is NAGVMQNPRHLVRRRGQEARLRCSPMKGHSHVYWYRQLPEEGLKFMVYLQKENIIDESGMPKERFSAEFPKEGPSILRIQQVVRGDSAAYFCASSPTTDRGLGEAFFGQGTRLTVV.

The rearrangement joins TRBV7-9 to TRBJ1-2, with D perhaps matching TRBD1 (6 bases). The CDR3 is 14 amino acids. V was shortened by 2 bases and J by 5 bases, with 12 bases between the two germline ends. CDR1 is SEHNR, CDR2 FQNEAQ, per germline (reference sequence). The CDR3 loop reads CASSLSGTSYGYTF. CDR3 nucleotide sequence: TGTGCCAGCAGCTTATCCGGGACAAGTTATGGCTACACCTTC.

The V call is TRBV19, the J call TRBJ2-1; D ambiguous. Per the germline V gene, CDR1 is LNHDA and CDR2 is SQIVND (reference sequence). The V gene lost 1 base and the J gene lost 5 bases, with 6 bases spanning the gap. This CDR3 has 13 residues. CDR3 protein: CASSIGLNNEQFF. The CDR3 DNA follows: TGTGCCAGTAGTATAGGACTGAACAATGAGCAGTTCTTC.

The CDR3 DNA reads as TGTGCCAGTAGCAGGGACAGGGGATCCTACAATGAGCAGTTCTTC. Encoded protein: CASSRDRGSYNEQFF. This chain connects TRBV19 to TRBJ2-1; 10 bases match TRBD1. The germline CDR1 and CDR2 sequences are LNHDA and SQIVND (reference sequence). This CDR3 is 15 amino acids long. Trimming removed 6 bases from V and 1 base from J; junction bases left unmatched: 3.

This sequence joins TRBV9 and TRBJ1-6; possible D gene TRBD1, 6 bases. The germline V gene encodes CDR1 SGDLS and CDR2 YYNGEE. The CDR3 is 16 amino acids. With 0 bases removed from V and 8 bases from J, the gap between germline ends came to 15 bases. DNA of the CDR3: TGTGCCAGCAGCGTAGGGGGCCAGGGGTTTTATTCACCCCTCCACTTT. This encodes CASSVGGQGFYSPLHF.

This clone turned up a few times. The rearrangement links TRBV6-4 to TRBJ2-7; 10 bases fit TRBD2. Germline V gives CDR1 MRHNA, CDR2 SNTAGT. J gave up 5 bases and V 2 bases, and 0 bases lay outside the gene matches. The CDR3 contains 13 residues. The CDR3 region is CASSDGTSDEQYF. The CDR3 region has the DNA TGTGCCAGCAGTGACGGGACTAGCGACGAGCAGTACTTC.

V is TRBV10-3 and J is TRBJ2-7, with TRBD1 matching 10 bases. The CDR3 covers 14 residues. The V and J ends lost 4 bases and 4 bases, in that order; junction bases with no gene match: 4. Germline lookup yields CDR1 ENHRY and CDR2 SYGVKD. The CDR3 DNA reads as TGTGCCATCAGTGCGGGACAGGGGTCGTACGAGCAGTACTTC. This sequence encodes CAISAGQGSYEQYF.

This clone was seen a handful of times. V is TRBV9 and J is TRBJ1-1; the D gene is possibly TRBD1 (5 bases). CDR3 length: 13 residues. Germline-derived CDR1 and CDR2 are SGDLS and YYNGEE. Trimming shortened V by 4 bases and J by 8 bases, and 15 bases separated the two germline ends. For the CDR3, the DNA is TGTGCCAGCAGCCCGGGGGTGGAGTCAGAAGCTTTCTTT. As protein: CASSPGVESEAFF.

This chain uses TRBV9 with TRBJ1-6; D may be TRBD1 (6 bases). The CDR3 totals 16 residues. Deletions cut 3 bases from V and 3 bases from J, with 13 bases between. The germline CDR1 and CDR2 sequences are SGDLS and YYNGEE. For the CDR3, the DNA is TGTGCCAGCAGCGACAACAGGGACCACTATAATTCACCCCTCCACTTT. It encodes CASSDNRDHYNSPLHF.

In regard to this clone: Other DNA sequences in this specimen translate into the identical CDR3. The J gene is TRBJ2-7, the V gene TRBV4-3; 7 nucleotides match TRBD1. The CDR3 is 15 amino acids. Germline-derived CDR1 and CDR2 are LGHNA and YSLEER. Losses at the gene ends were 0 bases for V and 2 bases for J; bases not matched to a gene: 4. The CDR3: CASSQDGQGAYEQYF. In DNA form, the CDR3 reads TGCGCCAGCAGCCAAGATGGCCAGGGGGCCTACGAGCAGTACTTC.

The chain joins TRBV29-1 to TRBJ1-6; possibly TRBD1 for D (5 bases). Germline CDR1 SQVTM, CDR2 ANQGSEA. V lost 4 bases and J 8 bases, leaving 9 bases between the germline ends. The CDR3 is 12 residues long. Here the CDR3 reads CSVGGGDSPLHF. CDR3 DNA sequence: TGCAGCGTTGGGGGCGGTGATTCACCCCTCCACTTT.

This clone is a singleton in its sample. The J gene is TRBJ2-1, the V gene TRBV5-4; 8 bases agree with TRBD2. After removal of 4 bases from V and 10 bases from J, the junction contained 7 bases not matched to a gene. This CDR3 spans 13 amino acids. CDR1 and CDR2 from the germline V gene are SGHNT and YYREEE (reference sequence). The CDR3 coding sequence is TGTGCCAGCAGCCCTCCAACTAGCGGCGAGCAGTTCTTC. Amino acid sequence: CASSPPTSGEQFF.

This chain uses TRBV9 with TRBJ1-2; tentatively, D is TRBD1 (5 bases). The CDR3 contains 15 residues. V was trimmed by 6 bases and J by 2 bases, leaving 17 bases between them. Germline loops: CDR1 SGDLS, CDR2 YYNGEE. CDR3 region: CASNMNEQANYGYTF. The CDR3 DNA is TGTGCCAGCAACATGAATGAACAGGCCAACTATGGCTACACCTTC.

The rearrangement links TRBV27 to TRBJ1-1; the D is unclear. Germline V lookup: CDR1 MNHEY, CDR2 SMNVEV (reference sequence). The CDR3 extends over 14 amino acids. V lost 2 bases and J lost 1, with 8 bases in between. CDR3 protein: CASSLTWPNTEAFF. The CDR3 region has the DNA TGTGCCAGCAGTTTAACGTGGCCGAACACTGAAGCTTTCTTT.

This chain connects TRBV7-6 to TRBJ2-7; 11 bases line up with TRBD2. Germline values: CDR1 SGHVS, CDR2 FNYEAQ. Losses at the gene ends were 5 bases for V and 1 base for J; bases not matched to a gene: 7. The CDR3 loop spans 16 amino acids. DNA of the CDR3: TGTGCCAGCAGCATGATAGCGGGGGGGAGTTCCTACGAGCAGTACTTC. Protein product: CASSMIAGGSSYEQYF. Complete variable domain (other parts from reference TRBV7-6 and TRBJ2-7): GAGVSQSPRYKVTKRGQDVALRCDPISGHVSLYWYRQALGQGPEFLTYFNYEAQQDKSGLPNDRFSAERPEGSISTLTIQRTEQRDSAMYRCASSMIAGGSSYEQYFGPGTRLTVT.

The J gene is TRBJ2-1, the V gene TRBV13; 8 nucleotides align to TRBD1. The CDR3 is 15 residues long. CDR1 is PRHDT, CDR2 FYEKMQ, per germline (reference sequence). V gave up 8 bases and J gave up 7 bases; unmatched junction bases: 13. The CDR3 DNA follows: TGTGCCAGCCTCTCGAGACAGGGGAGTTTAAATGAGCAGTTCTTC. Residues: CASLSRQGSLNEQFF.

The rearrangement joins TRBV29-1 to TRBJ1-2; D unclear. The CDR3 spans 14 residues. Germline assignment: CDR1 SQVTM and CDR2 ANQGSEA. V lost 4 bases, J lost 2 bases, and 14 bases lay in between. The CDR3 DNA follows: TGCAGCGTTGCAACGGGGAGTCGAAACTATGGCTACACCTTC. Translating gives CSVATGSRNYGYTF. Together with reference TRBV29-1 and TRBJ1-2, the CDR3 gives the full variable domain: SAVISQKPSRDICQRGTSLTIQCQVDSQVTMMFWYRQQPGQSLTLIATANQGSEATYESGFVIDKFPISRPNLTFSTLTVSNMSPEDSSIYLCSVATGSRNYGYTFGSGTRLTVV.

This chain links TRBV6-4 with TRBJ1-1; D remains ambiguous. The germline V and J ends were trimmed by 6 bases and 1 base, with 9 bases remaining between them. Germline CDR1 MRHNA, CDR2 SNTAGT. This CDR3 has 13 residues. CDR3 bases: TGTGCCAGCAGCTCCACAGAGAACACTGAAGCTTTCTTT. Its protein is CASSSTENTEAFF.

The sample holds one count of this clone. The chain is built from TRBV2 and TRBJ2-2, with 9 bases aligning to TRBD2. With 4 bases clipped from V and 4 bases from J, the junction kept 4 bases outside the gene matches. CDR1 and CDR2 (germline): SNHLY, FYNNEI. This CDR3 is 15 amino acids long. The CDR3 here is CASSARGGRTGELFF. The CDR3 nucleotides are TGTGCCAGCAGTGCGCGGGGGGGCCGCACCGGGGAGCTGTTTTTT. The full variable domain, with the rest looked up from reference TRBV2 and TRBJ2-2, is EPEVTQTPSHQVTQMGQEVILRCVPISNHLYFYWYRQILGQKVEFLVSFYNNEISEKSEIFDDQFSVERPDGSNFTLKIRSTKLEDSAMYFCASSARGGRTGELFFGEGSRLTVL.

The chain has TRBV7-9 and TRBJ1-5; D uncertain. This CDR3 region has 13 residues. The germline CDR1 and CDR2 sequences are SEHNR and FQNEAQ (reference sequence). V lost 5 bases to trimming and J lost 3 bases, with 8 bases between them. The CDR3 nucleotides read TGTGCCAGCAGCCCTCAGATCAATCAGCCCCAGCATTTT. Its translation: CASSPQINQPQHF.

This chain links TRBV7-6 with TRBJ2-7, with 8 bases that match TRBD2. V was pared by 6 bases and J by 5 bases, with 9 bases of the junction left unmatched. The germline gives CDR1 SGHVS, CDR2 FNYEAQ. The CDR3 is made up of 14 amino acids. The CDR3 sequence is CASSLLSGANEQYF. CDR3 nucleotides: TGTGCCAGCAGTCTTCTTAGCGGGGCCAACGAGCAGTACTTC.

The chain links TRBV21-1 to TRBJ2-1; the table's D call TRBD1 went unverified against the DNA. TRBV21-1 corresponds to a pseudogene. This CDR3 is built from 15 residues. The DNA for the CDR3 is TGTGCCAGCAGCAAGGGCAGGAACCTCTACAATGAGCAGTTCTTC. This codes for CASSKGRNLYNEQFF.

Comments on this clone: A read error may produce the germline difference seen at one junction end. This sequence joins TRBV9 and TRBJ1-1; D unresolved. Germline CDR1 and CDR2: SGDLS and YYNGEE. CDR3 length: 15 residues. The CDR3 protein is CVSSVGGGMNTEAFF. DNA for the CDR3: TGTGTCAGCAGCGTAGGCGGCGGAATGAACACTGAAGCTTTCTTT.

V is TRBV14 and J is TRBJ2-6; D unclear. This CDR3 region has 13 residues. Trimming left V 4 bases short and J 15 bases short, with 16 bases between. Germline loops: CDR1 SGHDN, CDR2 FVKESK. CDR3 protein: CASSRRTGVTLTF. The CDR3 region has the DNA TGTGCCAGCAGCCGACGTACCGGAGTAACCCTGACTTTC.

Within the sample, this clone is medium-sized (0.01 to 0.1%). V usage is TRBV6-6 and J usage is TRBJ1-2, with 11 bases matching TRBD1. CDR3 length: 15 residues. The germline V gene has CDR1 MNHNY and CDR2 SVGAGI (reference sequence). J lost 8 bases, V lost 0 bases, and 5 bases had no gene match. As DNA, the CDR3 is TGTGCCAGCAGTTACTCGCCGGACAGGGGGCGAGGCTACACCTTC. This gives the protein CASSYSPDRGRGYTF.

This rearrangement joins TRBV11-2 to TRBJ2-5, with 7 bases fitting TRBD2. The CDR3 sequence is 14 residues long. Germline CDR1 reads SGHAT; CDR2 reads FQNNGV. The trim removed 5 bases at V and 4 bases at J, leaving 7 bases unmatched. The CDR3 loop is CASSAAGRGETQYF. CDR3 nucleotide sequence: TGTGCCAGCAGCGCAGCGGGGAGGGGAGAGACCCAGTACTTC. The variable domain in full, with the rest retrieved from reference TRBV11-2 and TRBJ2-5, is EAGVAQSPRYKIIEKRQSVAFWCNPISGHATLYWYQQILGQGPKLLIQFQNNGVVDDSQLPKDRFSAERLKGVDSTLKIQPAKLEDSAVYLCASSAAGRGETQYFGPGTRLLVL.

This chain links TRBV4-3 with TRBJ1-2; possibly TRBD1 for D (6 bases). The germline gives CDR1 LGHNA, CDR2 YSLEER. The CDR3 has 15 residues. Trimming took off 6 bases at V and 1 base at J, with 15 bases between the two ends. The CDR3, as DNA: TGCGCCAGCAGTCCTCGCAGGGGATATAACTATGGCTACACCTTC. It translates to CASSPRRGYNYGYTF.